This TCR beta chain was sequenced for a study of beta chain features in type 1 diabetes. Study results and limitations: Moderately but significantly shorter TCRB CDR3s were found in Type 1 diabetes patients in all four CD4+ subsets. Type 1 diabetes patients had fewer VDJ junction insertions and more deletions.

As every portion of the isolated RNA was reverse transcribed, the sequencing read expressed TCRB transcripts. Measured with immunoSEQ multiplex PCR; TCRdb has only the in-frame clones, and not every one. The sample has 50,000 to 70,000 clones, 40% to 65% seen once. V shed 1 base and J shed 3 bases, with 9 bases lying between them. CDR3 size: 15 residues. Germline V gives CDR1 SGHVS, CDR2 FQNEAQ. On this clone: The target antigen is unknown.

CD45RO/CCR7/CD25/CD127/CD95/CD27 sorting isolated CD4+ naive, central memory, regulatory and stem cell-like memory cells. The TCR sequence derives from a woman in her thirties or forties with type 1 diabetes. The rearrangement uses TRBV7-8 and TRBJ1-4, with a weak D call TRBD1 (5 bases). Material for sequencing was Tregs from blood. CDR3 loop: CASSLDGASNEKLFF. In nucleotides, the CDR3 is TGTGCCAGCAGCTTAGATGGGGCTTCTAATGAAAAACTGTTTTTT.